The next 24 T cell receptor beta chains were all read from a single sample in a study of identical twins. TCRdb analysed the 5' RACE reads with MiXCR anew, one entry per CDR3 protein. The sample has under 400,000 distinct CDR3 sequences, 7% to 9.5% seen once. What was sequenced was naive T cells sorted from blood. The source of these receptors is a woman aged 45-59 years in good health.

The genes are TRBV7-9 and TRBJ1-1, with TRBD1 matching over 9 bases. This CDR3 spans 15 amino acids. CDR1 and CDR2 from the germline V gene are SEHNR and FQNEAQ (reference sequence). V lost 5 bases and J lost 6; bases outside the gene matches: 10. CDR3 bases: TGTGCCAGCAGCGCGGGACAGGGATTCAACCCTGAAGCTTTCTTT. This encodes CASSAGQGFNPEAFF.

This clonotype was found many times. The chain carries TRBV5-5 and TRBJ2-5, with D maybe TRBD1 (5 bases). There are 12 residues in the CDR3. Germline CDR1 reads SGHKS; CDR2 reads YYEKEE (reference sequence). The V and J ends lost 1 base and 4 bases respectively, with 5 bases between them. CDR3 region: CASSLQGETQYF. CDR3 nucleotides: TGTGCCAGCAGCTTGCAGGGAGAGACCCAGTACTTC.

This clonotype was counted at least ten times. CDR3 residues: CASSFGTGGYYGYTF. The CDR3 DNA is TGTGCCAGCAGTTTCGGGACAGGGGGCTACTATGGCTACACCTTC. V gene TRBV12-3 or TRBV12-4 combines with J gene TRBJ1-2; 12 bases fit TRBD1. This CDR3 is built from 15 residues. J lost 3 bases, V lost 3 bases, and 2 bases had no gene match.

This clonotype was seen more than once but under ten times. J is TRBJ2-7 and V is TRBV12-3 or TRBV12-4; 10 bases align to TRBD1. J lost 5 bases, V lost 6 bases, and 7 bases had no gene match. This CDR3 is 14 amino acids long. CDR3 DNA: TGTGCCAGCAGCTCTATGGACAGGGGGGACGAGCAGTACGTC. Translating it yields CASSSMDRGDEQYV.

This chain links TRBV21-1 with TRBJ1-3; whether TRBD1, the table's D call, matches the DNA was not checked. TRBV21-1 is a documented pseudogene. The CDR3 runs to 16 residues. CDR3 in amino acids: CASSPSSRGCGNTIYF. The CDR3 DNA is TGTGCCAGCAGCCCCTCCTCCCGGGGGTGTGGAAACACCATATATTTT.

The sample holds many counts of this clonotype. The chain is built from TRBV20-1 and TRBJ1-2, with 7 bases aligning to TRBD1. V shed 2 bases, J shed 3 bases, and the junction held 3 bases outside the gene matches. This CDR3 comprises 13 residues. The germline V gene encodes CDR1 DFQATT and CDR2 SNEGSKA (reference sequence). The CDR3 sequence is CSARNRGDYGYTF. The DNA of the CDR3 is TGCAGTGCTAGAAACAGGGGCGACTATGGCTACACCTTC.

This clonotype was found a few times. V usage is TRBV10-3 and J usage is TRBJ1-3; TRBD1 matches 7 bases. Germline V gene sequence: CDR1 ENHRY, CDR2 SYGVKD. This CDR3 spans 15 amino acids. Germline trimming cut 6 bases from V and 0 bases from J; bases unmatched to any gene: 5. The CDR3 sequence is CAISTGVTSGNTIYF. CDR3 coding DNA: TGTGCCATCAGCACAGGGGTTACCTCTGGAAACACCATATATTTT.

This clonotype was seen ten or more times. This chain links TRBV27 with TRBJ2-1; no reliable D call. Trimming left V 5 bases short and J 5 bases short, with 7 bases between. CDR3 length: 12 residues. Germline V gene lookup returns CDR1 MNHEY and CDR2 SMNVEV (reference sequence). CDR3 coding DNA: TGTGCCAGCAGTACGGAAGACAATGAGCAGTTCTTC. Residues: CASSTEDNEQFF.

This clonotype was found a few times. This chain links TRBV28 with TRBJ2-5, with D possibly TRBD2 on 7 matching bases. V was pared by 7 bases and J by 1 base, with 10 bases between. CDR3 length: 13 amino acids. Germline CDR1 MDHEN, CDR2 SYDVKM. The CDR3 region is CASIRGGQETQYF. As DNA, the CDR3 is TGTGCCAGCATAAGGGGGGGCCAAGAGACCCAGTACTTC.

At least ten counts were recorded for this clonotype. The gene calls are TRBV9 and TRBJ2-2, with no clear D. The germline V gene encodes CDR1 SGDLS and CDR2 YYNGEE. This CDR3 comprises 11 residues. Trimming removed 4 bases at V and 9 bases at J, with 7 bases between. The CDR3 region is CASSPARELFF. Written as DNA, the CDR3 is TGTGCCAGCAGCCCGGCTCGGGAGCTGTTTTTT. The whole variable domain, remainder taken from reference TRBV9 and TRBJ2-2, is DSGVTQTPKHLITATGQRVTLRCSPRSGDLSVYWYQQSLDQGLQFLIQYYNGEERAKGNILERFSAQQFPDLHSELNLSSLELGDSALYFCASSPARELFFGEGSRLTVL.

CDR3 in DNA: TGTGCCAGCAGCCAATCTAGCGGCTCCTACGAGCAGTACTTC. It codes for CASSQSSGSYEQYF. The rearrangement joins TRBV3-1 to TRBJ2-7; TRBD2 matches at 7 bases. CDR1 and CDR2 from the germline V gene are LGHDT and YNNKEL (reference sequence). The CDR3 has 14 residues. With V trimmed by 2 bases and J by 0 bases, 1 base remained unmatched.

In its sample, this clonotype was seen a few times. Written as DNA, the CDR3 is TGCAGTGCTAGCGGACGCGGAGTATGGGAGACCCAGTACTTC. Its protein product is CSASGRGVWETQYF. This sequence joins TRBV20-1 and TRBJ2-5, with unresolved D. Germline lookup yields CDR1 DFQATT and CDR2 SNEGSKA (reference sequence). This CDR3 is 14 amino acids long. The germline V and J ends were trimmed by 3 bases and 5 bases, with 16 bases remaining between them.

The CDR3 DNA is TGCGCCAGCAGCTTGGATCCTTTGGCCGAGCAGTACGTC. Protein sequence: CASSLDPLAEQYV. The chain links TRBV5-1 to TRBJ2-7; no clear D. This CDR3 region has 13 residues. V was cut by 0 bases and J by 6 bases, with 10 bases left in between. Germline V gives CDR1 SGHRS, CDR2 YFSETQ.

This clonotype has a handful of counts. The chain uses TRBV15 and TRBJ2-7; 8 positions agree with TRBD2. Per the germline V gene, CDR1 is LNHNV and CDR2 is YYDKDF (reference sequence). The CDR3 is 16 amino acids. Germline trimming cut 5 bases from V and 1 base from J; bases unmatched to any gene: 10. CDR3 residues: CATSPHPGGVSYEQYF. CDR3 DNA sequence: TGTGCCACCAGCCCCCATCCCGGGGGGGTATCCTACGAGCAGTACTTC.

V gene TRBV15 combines with J gene TRBJ2-1; 8 bases map to TRBD2. J gave up 9 bases and V 4 bases, and 8 bases lay outside the gene matches. Germline CDR1 is LNHNV and CDR2 is YYDKDF (reference sequence). The CDR3 covers 14 residues. The CDR3 DNA reads TGTGCCACCAGCAACTACCGGGGGGGCGGTGAGCAGTTCTTC. Protein: CATSNYRGGGEQFF.

In its sample, this clonotype was seen many times. The chain uses TRBV24-1 and TRBJ2-3; 7 bases map to TRBD1. The CDR3 is made up of 16 amino acids. With V trimmed by 3 bases and J by 0 bases, 5 bases remained unmatched. The V gene's germline CDR1 is KGHDR and CDR2 SFDVKD. The DNA of the CDR3 is TGTGCCACCAGTGATCCTTCGGGACAGAGCACAGATACGCAGTATTTT. It encodes CATSDPSGQSTDTQYF.

This clonotype appeared many times. This rearrangement joins TRBV29-1 to TRBJ1-1; D gene unclear. Germline V gene data show CDR1 as SQVTM and CDR2 as ANQGSEA. The CDR3 has 14 amino acids. V was shortened by 0 bases and J by 1 base, with 9 bases between the two germline ends. The DNA of the CDR3 is TGCAGCGTTGAAGACGCCCGGGGGAACACTGAAGCTTTCTTT. Translating it yields CSVEDARGNTEAFF.

This clonotype was detected only a few times. The chain has TRBV4-1 and TRBJ2-2; TRBD2 matches at 11 bases. Germline V gene data show CDR1 as MGHRA and CDR2 as YSYEKL. The CDR3 sequence is 15 residues long. The ends lost 2 bases at V and 7 bases at J; junction bases unmatched: 3. The chain's CDR3 is CASSQTSGRIGELFF. The CDR3 DNA reads as TGCGCCAGCAGCCAAACTAGCGGGAGAATCGGGGAGCTGTTTTTT.

The chain has TRBV20-1 and TRBJ2-1, with D tentatively TRBD1 or TRBD2 (5 bases each). Germline V gene sequence: CDR1 DFQATT, CDR2 SNEGSKA (reference sequence). V lost 1 base and J lost 7, with 11 bases in between. The CDR3 runs 13 residues. CDR3 sequence: CSARVDWGNEQFF. CDR3 DNA: TGCAGTGCTAGAGTGGATTGGGGGAATGAGCAGTTCTTC.

This CDR3 is CASSSVRSYEQYF. The CDR3 DNA follows: TGCGCCAGCAGCTCAGTCCGTTCCTACGAGCAGTACTTC. The genes are TRBV5-1 and TRBJ2-7; D is unclear. In germline, CDR1 is SGHRS, CDR2 YFSETQ. This CDR3 is built from 13 residues. Trimming stripped 3 bases from V and 1 base from J, with 8 bases between.

The table lists this clonotype with many counts. The genes are TRBV29-1 and TRBJ1-4, with D uncertain. The CDR3 spans 11 residues. The germline V and J ends were trimmed by 8 bases and 7 bases, with 11 bases remaining between them. CDR1 and CDR2 from the germline V gene are SQVTM and ANQGSEA. Here the CDR3 reads CSFRLGEKLFF. The DNA of the CDR3 is TGCAGCTTTCGGTTGGGTGAAAAACTGTTTTTT. The full variable domain, with the rest looked up from reference TRBV29-1 and TRBJ1-4, is SAVISQKPSRDICQRGTSLTIQCQVDSQVTMMFWYRQQPGQSLTLIATANQGSEATYESGFVIDKFPISRPNLTFSTLTVSNMSPEDSSIYLCSFRLGEKLFFGSGTQLSVL.

This clonotype was picked up a small number of times. The chain links TRBV14 to TRBJ2-5, with TRBD1 matching 7 bases. Per the germline V gene, CDR1 is SGHDN and CDR2 is FVKESK. This CDR3 is 13 amino acids long. Losses at the gene ends were 4 bases for V and 4 bases for J; bases not matched to a gene: 3. The chain's CDR3 is CASSRQGRETQYF. Here the CDR3 DNA reads TGTGCCAGCAGCCGACAGGGCAGAGAGACCCAGTACTTC.

This rearrangement joins TRBV6-1 to TRBJ2-3; 11 nucleotides match TRBD2. J lost 2 bases, V lost 6 bases, and 10 bases had no gene match. Germline CDR1 reads MNHNS; CDR2 reads SASEGT. This CDR3 is 17 amino acids long. CDR3 region: CASSPIAGGPNTDTQYF. The CDR3 DNA reads as TGTGCCAGCAGCCCCATAGCGGGAGGGCCGAACACAGATACGCAGTATTTT.

This clonotype was observed a few times. The J gene is TRBJ2-3, the V gene TRBV9; D gene unclear. The CDR3 totals 12 residues. CDR1 and CDR2 (germline): SGDLS, YYNGEE. V lost 0 bases, J lost 6 bases, and 5 bases lay in between. The CDR3, as DNA: TGTGCCAGCAGCGTAGGGCCCGATACGCAGTATTTT. Encoded protein: CASSVGPDTQYF.